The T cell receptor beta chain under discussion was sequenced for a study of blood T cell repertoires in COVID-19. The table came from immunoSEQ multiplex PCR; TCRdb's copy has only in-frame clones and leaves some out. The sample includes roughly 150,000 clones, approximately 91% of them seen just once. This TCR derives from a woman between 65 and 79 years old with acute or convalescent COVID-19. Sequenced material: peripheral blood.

CDR3 in DNA: TGTGCCAGCAGTGATCCAGGGGTGGAGACCCAGTACTTC. Translating gives CASSDPGVETQYF. The chain has TRBV2 and TRBJ2-5; a possible D gene is TRBD1 (6 bases). V lost 3 bases to trimming and J lost 5 bases, with 10 bases between them. CDR1 SNHLY and CDR2 FYNNEI come from the germline V gene. CDR3 length equals 13 residues.